This T cell receptor beta chain came from a study of T cell responses to AZD1222 COVID-19 vaccine. A note on this clone: What it binds is not known.

Study observations and caveats: Among the donors, most were white British and more were female, and clonal diversity was possibly underestimated. No repertoire was sampled before or during the peak T cell response, only after it.

The method was immunoSEQ multiplex PCR; TCRdb's version includes in-frame clones alone and lacks a portion of them. Of around 99,000 clones in the sample, about 88% are singletons; the top ten hold approximately 17%. The J segment lost 6 bases and the V segment lost 1 base, leaving 5 bases of the junction unmatched. Germline V gene data show CDR1 as SGHAT and CDR2 as FQNNGV. The CDR3 has 17 amino acids. The chain carries TRBV11-2 and TRBJ2-1, with 14 nucleotides matching TRBD2. The material sequenced was peripheral blood, taken on day 0 of AZD1222 vaccination. This receptor was taken from an adult in good health. The CDR3 protein is CASSLVEGLAGVNEQFF. CDR3 sequence (DNA): TGTGCCAGCAGCTTAGTGGAGGGACTAGCGGGAGTCAATGAGCAGTTCTTC.